Each of the 15 T cell receptor beta chains below was sequenced from the same sample in a study of blood T cell repertoires in COVID-19. Profiled with immunoSEQ multiplex PCR; TCRdb holds only in-frame clones, not every one. The top ten hold about 3.9% of the sample, which has around 150,000 clones, 65% to 80% seen once. The specimen sequenced was peripheral blood. The source is a man aged 60 to 69 with acute or convalescent COVID-19.

The chain links TRBV6-5 to TRBJ1-3; perhaps TRBD1 as D (6 bases). The CDR3 spans 14 residues. Germline CDR1 and CDR2: MNHEY and SVGAGI. Trimming shortened V by 6 bases and J by 4 bases, and 13 bases separated the two germline ends. This CDR3 reads CASRPGQLGNTIYF. CDR3 bases: TGTGCCAGCAGACCAGGACAGCTCGGAAACACCATATATTTT.

This rearrangement joins TRBV10-1 to TRBJ2-1, with 15 bases aligning to TRBD2. Per germline, CDR1 WNHNN and CDR2 SYGVQD (reference sequence). The CDR3 runs 17 residues. V lost 3 bases, J lost 9 bases, and 9 bases stayed unmatched. CDR3 coding DNA: TGCGCCAGCAGTGACTGTCACGGACTAGCGGGAGGGTGTGAGCAGTTCTTC. Amino acids: CASSDCHGLAGGCEQFF.

The V and J genes are TRBV13 and TRBJ2-7; D remains unclear. Germline CDR1 reads PRHDT; CDR2 reads FYEKMQ (reference sequence). The CDR3 covers 13 residues. Trimming pared 2 bases from V and 7 bases from J, leaving 12 bases between. The chain's CDR3 is CASSLRRVWEQYF. DNA for the CDR3: TGTGCCAGCAGCTTACGTCGGGTCTGGGAGCAGTACTTC. The whole variable domain, remainder taken from reference TRBV13 and TRBJ2-7, is AAGVIQSPRHLIKEKRETATLKCYPIPRHDTVYWYQQGPGQDPQFLISFYEKMQSDKGSIPDRFSAQQFSDYHSELNMSSLELGDSALYFCASSLRRVWEQYFGPGTRLTVT.

This clone was seen only once. The chain employs TRBV19 and TRBJ1-5; the match to TRBD1 covers 7 bases. The J segment lost 5 bases and the V segment lost 5 bases, leaving 3 bases of the junction unmatched. This CDR3 is built from 13 residues. The germline CDR1 and CDR2 sequences are LNHDA and SQIVND (reference sequence). The CDR3 is CASSRTGDQPQHF. Here the CDR3 DNA reads TGTGCCAGTAGTCGAACAGGGGATCAGCCCCAGCATTTT.

This clone was seen once. The chain combines TRBV4-2 with TRBJ1-2; TRBD1 might be the D (5 bases). The CDR3 spans 16 residues. V lost 0 bases, J lost 7 bases, and 18 bases lay in between. Germline-derived CDR1 and CDR2 are LGHNA and YNFKEQ. The CDR3 nucleotides are TGTGCCAGCAGCCAAGATATGTCTCGTGGAGGGGTTGGCTACACCTTC. As protein: CASSQDMSRGGVGYTF.

The chain employs TRBV27 and TRBJ2-7; the match to TRBD2 covers 7 bases. The CDR3 covers 16 residues. Germline trimming cut 9 bases from V and 0 bases from J; bases unmatched to any gene: 14. Germline V gene data show CDR1 as MNHEY and CDR2 as SMNVEV (reference sequence). The CDR3 nucleotides read TGTGCCAGTAGGGCCCTCGAGCGGACTAGCTCCTACGAGCAGTACTTC. Translation gives CASRALERTSSYEQYF.

The chain is built from TRBV12-3 or TRBV12-4 and TRBJ2-1, with D possibly TRBD2 on 6 matching bases. The V gene lost 8 bases and the J gene lost 0 bases, with 8 bases spanning the gap. This CDR3 is 13 amino acids long. DNA for the CDR3: TGTGCCAGCTCCGGGAGCTCCTACAATGAGCAGTTCTTC. Protein sequence: CASSGSSYNEQFF.

This rearrangement joins TRBV4-2 to TRBJ2-7; the D gene is possibly TRBD2 (7 bases). Between the trimmed V and J ends, which lost 1 base and 3 bases, there was a span of 13 bases. There are 15 residues in the CDR3. Germline V lookup: CDR1 LGHNA, CDR2 YNFKEQ. The CDR3 here is CASSQGGGALYEQYF. CDR3 nucleotide sequence: TGTGCCAGCAGCCAAGGCGGGGGCGCCCTCTACGAGCAGTACTTC.

The rearrangement links TRBV27 to TRBJ2-1; 10 bases line up with TRBD1. In germline, CDR1 is MNHEY, CDR2 SMNVEV (reference sequence). Trimming at V came to 8 bases and at J to 5 bases, leaving 15 bases not matched to a gene. There are 17 residues in the CDR3. The CDR3 protein is CASSRDRGPYNNNEQFF. CDR3 coding DNA: TGTGCCAGCTCCCGGGACAGGGGCCCCTACAACAACAATGAGCAGTTCTTC.

The rearrangement links TRBV27 to TRBJ1-2; tentative D call: TRBD1 (6 bases). Germline assignment: CDR1 MNHEY and CDR2 SMNVEV (reference sequence). Trimming pared 9 bases from V and 7 bases from J, leaving 21 bases between. This CDR3 region has 14 residues. The chain's CDR3 is CASALGGGYGGYTF. The CDR3 bases are TGTGCCAGTGCTCTCGGTGGGGGCTATGGTGGCTACACCTTC.

This clone occurred once. The rearrangement links TRBV24-1 to TRBJ2-7; 10 bases match TRBD2. Trimming at V came to 12 bases and at J to 1 base, leaving 14 bases not matched to a gene. The V gene's germline CDR1 is KGHDR and CDR2 SFDVKD. The CDR3 is 16 amino acids. In nucleotides, the CDR3 is TGTGCCCCGAAAGGGACTAGCGAGAAACGATCCTACGAGCAGTACTTC. Amino acid sequence: CAPKGTSEKRSYEQYF.

In its sample, this clone was seen a few times. The rearrangement links TRBV5-1 to TRBJ2-1; the match to TRBD2 covers 7 bases. J lost 7 bases, V lost 5 bases, and 12 bases had no gene match. The CDR3 length is 15 residues. Germline CDR1 is SGHRS and CDR2 is YFSETQ. Here the CDR3 reads CASRDPGGSRNEQFF. In DNA form, the CDR3 reads TGCGCCAGCAGAGACCCGGGGGGATCAAGGAATGAGCAGTTCTTC.

This clone was recorded a few times. The chain employs TRBV5-6 and TRBJ1-5; D may be TRBD1 (6 bases). In germline, CDR1 is SGHDT, CDR2 YYEEEE. V shed 7 bases and J shed 1 base, with 12 bases lying between them. The CDR3 runs 14 residues. The CDR3 loop reads CASGRGMSNQPQHF. CDR3 in DNA: TGTGCCAGCGGGAGGGGGATGAGCAATCAGCCCCAGCATTTT.

This clone was seen a few times. The CDR3: CASSPEVSSYNEQFF. The DNA of the CDR3 is TGTGCCAGCAGCCCTGAGGTCAGCTCCTACAATGAGCAGTTCTTC. The chain has TRBV3-1 (or the pseudogene TRBV3-2) and TRBJ2-1; D is undetermined. This CDR3 contains 15 residues. Trimming stripped 4 bases from V and 0 bases from J, with 10 bases between. From germline, CDR1 is LGHDT and CDR2 YNNKEL (reference sequence).

The chain combines TRBV24-1 with TRBJ2-7; 8 bases are shared with TRBD1. The CDR3 contains 20 residues. Losses at the gene ends were 0 bases for V and 0 bases for J; bases not matched to a gene: 15. From germline, CDR1 is KGHDR and CDR2 SFDVKD. Here the CDR3 reads CATSDLGPIGTGRSSYEQYF. CDR3 nucleotides: TGTGCCACCAGTGATTTGGGCCCAATCGGGACAGGCAGGAGCTCCTACGAGCAGTACTTC.